The present entry profiles one T cell receptor beta chain with its context. Its target is unknown. This sample stems from a study of T cell responses to AZD1222 COVID-19 vaccine. TCRdb's copy holds only in-frame clones and misses some; the assay was immunoSEQ multiplex PCR. The sample gives some 83,000 clones, about 88% of which show up once; about 5.5% is in the top ten. Study findings and constraints: Most donors were white British and more were female, and clonal diversity was possibly underestimated.

The sequencing here drew on peripheral blood, taken 28 days after the second AZD1222 dose. This clonotype was sampled from an adult who received the AZD1222 COVID-19 vaccine.

CDR3 bases: TGCGCCAGCAGCTTGGGACAGGCTAATCAGCCCCAGCATTTT. This encodes CASSLGQANQPQHF. The chain has TRBV5-1 and TRBJ1-5; TRBD1 might be the D (6 bases). With 0 bases removed from V and 4 bases from J, the gap between germline ends came to 8 bases. This CDR3 is 14 amino acids long. In germline, CDR1 is SGHRS, CDR2 YFSETQ.